This entry describes one T cell receptor beta chain. The data originate from a study of blood T cell repertoires in COVID-19. Study at large: Sources were T cells, B-cell-depleted T cells, or PBMCs; the material itself was cDNA or gDNA.

Trimming pared 0 bases from V and 6 bases from J, leaving 8 bases between. CDR3 size: 13 residues. Germline lookup yields CDR1 MNHEY and CDR2 SMNVEV (reference sequence). Individuals aged roughly 18 to 95 years were recruited from some 26 US areas. Assignment of participants to cohorts was predicated upon participant-reported clinical history. Exposed participants came across a COVID-19 case within 2 weeks before study entry. The assay was immunoSEQ multiplex PCR, and TCRdb's table has in-frame clones only and misses some. This sample has approximately 140,000 clones, with roughly 87% found just once.

The sequence derives from a woman aged 40 to 49 who had been exposed to COVID-19. The gene calls are TRBV27 and TRBJ1-1; D is unresolved. Material for sequencing was PBMCs or T cells enriched from blood (not recorded which). As DNA, the CDR3 is TGTGCCAGCAGTTTATCTCCGGTCGCTGAAGCTTTCTTT. Amino acids: CASSLSPVAEAFF.